A single sample gave rise to the 10 T cell receptor beta chains below, sequenced in a study of vaccination and CD4 T cells after COVID-19. CD4+ T cells that had been cultured provided DNA sequenced with the Oncomine TCR Beta short-read assay. Once CD4+ T cells had been cultured, genomic DNA was extracted from them. MiXCR was run by TCRdb on the PCR reads, yielding one entry per CDR3 protein. The sample yields about 6,800 distinct CDR3 sequences, 30% to 35% seen once. Treatment in this sample: roughly 10-day PBMC culture with coronavirus spike peptide pools or control peptides (ViraFEST assay). An unexposed donor provided the CD4+ T cells, which were collected before the COVID-19 pandemic (2011-2018). No antigens are known for them. What was sequenced was CD4+ T cells from blood, cultured in vitro. All receptors come from a human donor in good health.

The chain recombines TRBV6-1 with TRBJ1-4; maybe TRBD1 (6 bases). Germline V CDR1 and CDR2: MNHNS, SASEGT. The V end was cut by 6 bases, the J end by 7 bases, with 21 bases between. The CDR3 loop spans 16 amino acids. The CDR3 sequence: CASREMGGGWGEKLFF. CDR3 coding DNA: TGTGCCAGCAGGGAAATGGGGGGGGGCTGGGGTGAAAAACTGTTTTTT.

The J gene is TRBJ1-2, the V gene TRBV20-1, with D perhaps matching TRBD1 (5 bases). This CDR3 contains 15 residues. Trimming took off 0 bases at V and 7 bases at J, with 18 bases between the two ends. Per germline, CDR1 DFQATT and CDR2 SNEGSKA (reference sequence). The CDR3 nucleotides are TGCAGTGCTAGAGATTCGACAGCTGTACTATCTGGCTACACCTTC. It encodes CSARDSTAVLSGYTF.

The chain recombines TRBV30 with TRBJ1-2; D perhaps matches TRBD1 (5 bases). With 2 bases removed from V and 7 bases from J, the gap between germline ends came to 14 bases. From germline, CDR1 is GTSNPN and CDR2 SVGIG (reference sequence). The CDR3 spans 13 residues. The CDR3 reads CAWSSGGVSGYTF. CDR3 sequence (DNA): TGTGCCTGGAGTTCCGGGGGGGTGAGTGGCTACACCTTC.

This clonotype was observed a few times. The chain recombines TRBV19 with TRBJ1-2, with D tentatively TRBD1 (6 bases). Germline CDR1 LNHDA, CDR2 SQIVND (reference sequence). V was shortened by 5 bases and J by 6 bases, with 13 bases between the two germline ends. CDR3 size: 13 residues. The CDR3 spells CASSLGNRDGYTF. DNA of the CDR3: TGTGCCAGTAGTCTGGGGAACAGGGATGGCTACACCTTC. The whole variable domain, remainder taken from reference TRBV19 and TRBJ1-2, is DGGITQSPKYLFRKEGQNVTLSCEQNLNHDAMYWYRQDPGQGLRLIYYSQIVNDFQKGDIAEGYSVSREKKESFPLTVTSAQKNPTAFYLCASSLGNRDGYTFGSGTRLTVV.

The chain combines TRBV28 with TRBJ1-2, with D maybe TRBD1 (5 bases). With 6 bases removed from V and 3 bases from J, the gap between germline ends came to 20 bases. The CDR3 has 16 residues. Germline CDR1 is MDHEN and CDR2 is SYDVKM. The CDR3 region has the DNA TGTGCCAGCAGACACTCGCTGGGCCTAGGGGACTATGGCTACACCTTC. Translated: CASRHSLGLGDYGYTF.

The V gene is TRBV7-3, the J gene TRBJ2-2; D might be TRBD2 (6 bases). The germline V gene encodes CDR1 SGHTA and CDR2 FQGTGA. The CDR3 has 15 residues. V dropped 4 bases and J dropped 1 base, with 10 bases sitting between them. The CDR3 nucleotides are TGTGCCAGCAGCTCTCCCGGGGGGAACACCGGGGAGCTGTTTTTT. It yields the protein CASSSPGGNTGELFF.

This clonotype has just a few counts. This rearrangement joins TRBV20-1 to TRBJ2-3, with D perhaps matching TRBD1 or TRBD2 (6 bases each). The germline V gene encodes CDR1 DFQATT and CDR2 SNEGSKA (reference sequence). The V end lost 3 bases, the J end lost 2 bases, and 15 bases lay between the germline ends. This CDR3 region has 15 residues. The CDR3 bases are TGCAGTGCTAGTACACACAGGGAGGTCACAGATACGCAGTATTTT. This translates into CSASTHREVTDTQYF.

The J gene is TRBJ2-7, the V gene TRBV5-8, with unresolved D. Trimming shortened V by 9 bases and J by 9 bases, and 10 bases separated the two germline ends. CDR1 and CDR2 (germline): SGHTS, YDEGEE. This CDR3 has 9 amino acids. CDR3 loop: CATLPGQYF. CDR3 nucleotide sequence: TGTGCCACCTTGCCCGGGCAGTACTTC. Supplemented by reference TRBV5-8 and TRBJ2-7, the full variable domain reads EAGVTQSPTHLIKTRGQQATLRCSPISGHTSVYWYQQALGLGLQFLLWYDEGEERNRGNFPPRFSGRQFPNYSSELNVNALELEDSALYLCATLPGQYFGPGTRLTVT.

The CDR3 loop is CSASTSGRDYEQYF. The CDR3 nucleotides read TGCAGTGCGAGCACTAGCGGGCGGGACTACGAGCAGTACTTC. The chain joins TRBV20-1 to TRBJ2-7, with 9 bases fitting TRBD2. This CDR3 has 14 residues. The trim removed 6 bases at V and 3 bases at J, leaving 9 bases unmatched. Germline V gives CDR1 DFQATT, CDR2 SNEGSKA (reference sequence).

This chain joins TRBV7-9 and TRBJ1-2; D gene ambiguous. Germline CDR1 reads SEHNR; CDR2 reads FQNEAQ (reference sequence). Between the trimmed V and J ends, which lost 5 bases and 8 bases, there was a span of 3 bases. The CDR3 spans 9 residues. This CDR3 reads CASSPGYTF. The CDR3 DNA sequence: TGTGCCAGCAGCCCGGGCTACACCTTC.